A selection of T cell receptor beta chains follows, all from one sample in a study of Ad26.COV2.S vaccination and SARS-CoV-2 variants. Only in-frame clones appear in the TCRdb table, and some are missing; sequencing was by immunoSEQ multiplex PCR. This table holds about 98,000 clones, less than 85% found once. The sample here was peripheral blood, taken after recovery from COVID-19. Receptors originate from a human donor who had recovered from COVID-19. CDR3s include the opening cysteine and the closing phenylalanine or tryptophan. A D gene is named only where the DNA matches it firmly. Expanded clones are given a class, and other clones once, few, many or no size at all.

size	D	J	V	DNA	CDR3
NA	NA	TRBJ1-4	TRBV7-9	TGTGCCAGCAGCTTAGGGGTGAAACTGTTTTTT	CASSLGVKLFF
NA	NA	TRBJ2-3	TRBV28	TGTGCCAGCAGTTTATTACTAGCCACAGATACGCAGTATTTT	CASSLLLATDTQYF
NA	TRBD1	TRBJ2-1	TRBV7-2	TGTGCCAGCAGCTTAGCGGGACAGGGGAACTACAATGAGCAGTTCTTC	CASSLAGQGNYNEQFF
NA	NA	TRBJ2-2	TRBV15	TGTGCCACCAGCAGGGATTCAACCGGGGAGCTGTTTTTT	CATSRDSTGELFF
NA	TRBD1	TRBJ1-2	TRBV20-1	TGCAGTGCTAGTCCAGGGGGAAACTATGGCTACACCTTC	CSASPGGNYGYTF
once	NA	TRBJ2-1	TRBV9	TGTGCCAGCAGCGCGACAGGCGATGCCTCTTACAATGAGCAGTTCTTC	CASSATGDASYNEQFF
NA	NA	TRBJ2-2	TRBV6-5	TGTGCCAGCAGGTCGGTGAACACCGGGGAGCTGTTTTTT	CASRSVNTGELFF
NA	NA	TRBJ1-6	TRBV6-1	TGTGCCAGCAGTGAACTCGGCAGGGGAAGTCAGGCCCTCCACTTT	CASSELGRGSQALHF
once	TRBD1	TRBJ2-7	TRBV7-2	TGTGCCAGCAGCTTGACAGGGGGCCGTACCGAGCAGTACTTC	CASSLTGGRTEQYF
NA	NA	TRBJ2-2	TRBV6-1	TGTGCCAGCAGAGAAGAAGGGGTAACCACCACCGGGGAGCTGTTTTTT	CASREEGVTTTGELFF
NA	NA	TRBJ2-7	TRBV11-2	TGTGCCAGCAGCTACGGACAGCTCTACGAGCAGTACTTC	CASSYGQLYEQYF
NA	NA	TRBJ1-1	TRBV5-1	TGCGCCAGCGGCGAACAGGAGAACACTGAAGCTTTCTTT	CASGEQENTEAFF
NA	TRBD1	TRBJ1-4	TRBV3-1/TRBV3-2	TGTGCCAGCAGCCAGGGACAGGGAGAGGAAAAACTGTTTTTT	CASSQGQGEEKLFF
NA	NA	TRBJ2-4	TRBV6-1	TGTGCCAGCAGTATCCAACAGCTAGCCAAAAACATTCAGTACTTC	CASSIQQLAKNIQYF
NA	NA	TRBJ2-3	TRBV3-1/TRBV3-2	TGTGCCAGCAGCCAAGATGCCCTGGGGGCCCCAGATACGCAGTATTTT	CASSQDALGAPDTQYF
NA	NA	TRBJ2-3	TRBV19	TGTGCCAGTAGTATTACGAGTGATAGCACAGATACGCAGTATTTT	CASSITSDSTDTQYF
NA	NA	TRBJ2-5	TRBV28	TGTGCCAGTATTTTCTCAGGGGGGAGCCAAGAGACCCAGTACTTC	CASIFSGGSQETQYF
NA	TRBD2	TRBJ2-5	TRBV5-1	TGCGCCAGCAGCTTGGAAGGCGGGGGGTCCGGGACCCAGTACTTC	CASSLEGGGSGTQYF